One sample yielded the 19 T cell receptor beta chains listed below, sequenced in a study of blood T cell repertoires in COVID-19. TCRdb's copy holds only in-frame clones and misses some; the assay was immunoSEQ multiplex PCR. The profile shows 100,000 to 120,000 clones, around 64% of them singletons. The sample consisted of peripheral blood. The receptor set was obtained from a woman aged 40 to 55 with acute or convalescent COVID-19.

Only a few counts were recorded for this clone. The chain has TRBV28 and TRBJ2-7; tentative D call: TRBD1 (5 bases). This CDR3 region has 12 residues. V lost 6 bases and J lost 5, with 11 bases in between. Germline CDR1 is MDHEN and CDR2 is SYDVKM. The CDR3 DNA is TGTGCCAGCAGCTTCTCAGGGAACGAGCAGTACTTC. Its translation: CASSFSGNEQYF.

A single count supports this clone. The chain uses TRBV18 and TRBJ2-7; 8 bases are a match to TRBD1. Trimming took 3 bases from V and 6 from J; bases not matched to a gene: 10. The germline gives CDR1 KGHSH, CDR2 LQKENI. This CDR3 region has 15 residues. The CDR3 nucleotides read TGTGCCAGCTCACCTTCTTGGACAGGGCTGGGCGAGCAGTACTTC. It encodes CASSPSWTGLGEQYF. Drawing the rest from reference TRBV18 and TRBJ2-7, the complete variable domain is NAGVMQNPRHLVRRRGQEARLRCSPMKGHSHVYWYRQLPEEGLKFMVYLQKENIIDESGMPKERFSAEFPKEGPSILRIQQVVRGDSAAYFCASSPSWTGLGEQYFGPGTRLTVT.

V and J are TRBV30 and TRBJ1-1, with 10 bases matching TRBD1. CDR3 length: 14 residues. V lost 4 bases and J lost 4; bases outside the gene matches: 6. Germline loops: CDR1 GTSNPN, CDR2 SVGIG (reference sequence). CDR3 sequence reads: CAWTRTGGITEAFF. CDR3 sequence (DNA): TGTGCCTGGACGAGGACAGGGGGAATCACTGAAGCTTTCTTT.

The chain combines TRBV10-2 with TRBJ2-4; 8 bases map to TRBD1. Germline trimming cut 5 bases from V and 4 bases from J; bases unmatched to any gene: 7. The CDR3 is 15 residues long. Germline CDR1 reads WSHSY; CDR2 reads SAAADI. For the CDR3, the DNA is TGCGCCAGCAGTTTGGACAGGGCCCTTAAAAACATTCAGTACTTC. Protein: CASSLDRALKNIQYF.

This sequence joins TRBV15 and TRBJ1-4; no reliable D call. The CDR3 runs 14 residues. Germline CDR1 LNHNV, CDR2 YYDKDF (reference sequence). Between the trimmed V and J ends, which lost 0 bases and 4 bases, there was a span of 6 bases. The CDR3 sequence is CATSRDRLNEKLFF. The CDR3, as DNA: TGTGCCACCAGCAGAGACAGGCTTAATGAAAAACTGTTTTTT.

This clone was counted once. The chain joins TRBV6-5 to TRBJ1-5, with TRBD1 as a possible D gene (6 bases). CDR1 MNHEY and CDR2 SVGAGI come from the germline V gene. This CDR3 is built from 12 residues. V was shortened by 8 bases and J by 4 bases, with 9 bases between the two germline ends. The CDR3 loop reads CASRTANQPQHF. The CDR3, as DNA: TGTGCCAGCCGGACAGCAAATCAGCCCCAGCATTTT.

The chain has TRBV6-5 and TRBJ1-2; 9 nucleotides agree with TRBD1. The CDR3 is made up of 15 amino acids. Germline values: CDR1 MNHEY, CDR2 SVGAGI. Losses at the gene ends were 6 bases for V and 1 base for J; bases not matched to a gene: 6. CDR3 residues: CASRWTGDLNYGYTF. The CDR3 nucleotides read TGTGCCAGCAGATGGACAGGGGATCTTAACTATGGCTACACCTTC.

The chain joins TRBV19 to TRBJ2-7, with 8 bases lining up with TRBD2. The CDR3 consists of 15 residues. J gave up 3 bases and V 5 bases, and 9 bases lay outside the gene matches. The germline V gene has CDR1 LNHDA and CDR2 SQIVND (reference sequence). The CDR3 sequence is CASSRGRGEDYEQYF. For the CDR3, the DNA is TGTGCCAGTAGTCGAGGGCGGGGGGAAGACTACGAGCAGTACTTC.

This clone was found once. This chain uses TRBV18 with TRBJ1-5, with TRBD1 matching 7 bases. This CDR3 comprises 15 residues. The germline V gene has CDR1 KGHSH and CDR2 LQKENI. J lost 6 bases, V lost 1 base, and 6 bases had no gene match. The CDR3: CASSPQTGMGQPQHF. The CDR3 DNA is TGTGCCAGCTCACCACAGACAGGGATGGGTCAGCCCCAGCATTTT.

This clone was counted a few times. V and J are TRBV28 and TRBJ1-1, with no clear D. The CDR3 has 11 residues. V was trimmed by 6 bases and J by 1 base, leaving 3 bases between them. Looked up from germline, CDR1 is MDHEN and CDR2 is SYDVKM. The CDR3, as DNA: TGTGCCAGCAGGGCGAACACTGAAGCTTTCTTT. This gives the protein CASRANTEAFF. The full variable domain, rest sourced from reference TRBV28 and TRBJ1-1, is DVKVTQSSRYLVKRTGEKVFLECVQDMDHENMFWYRQDPGLGLRLIYFSYDVKMKEKGDIPEGYSVSREKKERFSLILESASTNQTSMYLCASRANTEAFFGQGTRLTVV.

For this clone: The sample has other DNA sequences that encode this CDR3 too. CDR3 bases: TGTGCCAGCAGCCAAGACACAGGGGGCTTACGGGAGACCCAGTACTTC. Translation gives CASSQDTGGLRETQYF. The chain employs TRBV14 and TRBJ2-5; 9 bases fit TRBD1. The CDR3 has 16 amino acids. CDR1 and CDR2 (germline): SGHDN, FVKESK. Trimming at V came to 0 bases and at J to 5 bases, leaving 7 bases not matched to a gene.

The chain joins TRBV7-3 to TRBJ2-1, with D uncertain. Germline values: CDR1 SGHTA, CDR2 FQGTGA. This CDR3 has 18 amino acids. Trimming removed 3 bases at V and 6 bases at J, with 24 bases between. The CDR3 DNA reads as TGTGCCAGCAGCTTCACCCCCCAAAAGAGATATCGAGTCAATGAGCAGTTCTTC. It yields the protein CASSFTPQKRYRVNEQFF.

The V and J genes are TRBV9 and TRBJ2-1; TRBD1 agrees at 9 bases. This CDR3 comprises 15 residues. Germline-derived CDR1 and CDR2 are SGDLS and YYNGEE. After removal of 0 bases from V and 6 bases from J, the junction contained 4 bases not matched to a gene. The CDR3 protein is CASSVEGQGGNEQFF. CDR3 coding DNA: TGTGCCAGCAGCGTAGAGGGACAGGGAGGCAATGAGCAGTTCTTC. Variable domain in full (rest from reference TRBV9 and TRBJ2-1): DSGVTQTPKHLITATGQRVTLRCSPRSGDLSVYWYQQSLDQGLQFLIQYYNGEERAKGNILERFSAQQFPDLHSELNLSSLELGDSALYFCASSVEGQGGNEQFFGPGTRLTVL.

The V gene is TRBV5-1, the J gene TRBJ1-1; weak D call: TRBD1 (5 bases). Germline CDR1 is SGHRS and CDR2 is YFSETQ. This CDR3 is 14 amino acids long. Trimming removed 4 bases at V and 1 base at J, with 11 bases between. The CDR3, as DNA: TGCGCCAGCAGCCCATACGGACAGAACACTGAAGCTTTCTTT. Protein product: CASSPYGQNTEAFF.

Comment on this clone: At the DNA level, this CDR3 is encoded by other sequences in the same sample as well. V and J are TRBV5-1 and TRBJ2-1; no reliable D call. The CDR3 has 11 residues. CDR1 SGHRS and CDR2 YFSETQ come from the germline V gene. V lost 0 bases and J 7 bases, leaving 2 bases between the germline ends. The chain's CDR3 is CASSLANEQFF. In DNA, the CDR3 is TGCGCCAGCAGCTTGGCGAATGAGCAGTTCTTC.

The genes are TRBV27 and TRBJ2-3, with TRBD2 matching 7 bases. V shed 5 bases, J shed 14 bases, and the junction held 7 bases outside the gene matches. The CDR3 contains 11 residues. Per the germline V gene, CDR1 is MNHEY and CDR2 is SMNVEV (reference sequence). CDR3 in amino acids: CASSEAGRLYF. The CDR3 coding sequence is TGTGCCAGCAGTGAAGCGGGGAGGCTGTATTTT.

V usage is TRBV6-6 and J usage is TRBJ2-7; D possibly corresponds to TRBD1 (6 bases). V lost 2 bases and J lost 5, with 10 bases in between. The germline V gene encodes CDR1 MNHNY and CDR2 SVGAGI (reference sequence). CDR3 length equals 13 residues. The chain's CDR3 is CASSYTGNDEQYF. For the CDR3, the DNA is TGTGCCAGCAGTTACACAGGGAACGACGAGCAGTACTTC.

V and J are TRBV12-5 and TRBJ2-7; D uncertain. This CDR3 spans 15 amino acids. V lost 4 bases, J lost 4 bases, and 17 bases lay in between. The germline V gene has CDR1 LGHNT and CDR2 FRNRAP. In DNA, the CDR3 is TGTGCTAGTGGTTCTACAGACCGTTTCCCTTACGAGCAGTACTTC. Encoded protein: CASGSTDRFPYEQYF.

CDR3 DNA sequence: TGTGCCAGCAGCGCAGGGTATTCACCCCTCCACTTT. Protein product: CASSAGYSPLHF. The genes are TRBV6-5 and TRBJ1-6; TRBD1 is a possible D gene (5 bases). The germline V gene has CDR1 MNHEY and CDR2 SVGAGI. V was clipped by 6 bases and J by 8 bases, with 8 bases between them. CDR3 length: 12 residues.